This T cell receptor beta chain was recorded in a study of blood T cell repertoires in COVID-19. Here immunoSEQ multiplex PCR was the method, and the copy in TCRdb shows in-frame clones only, minus some. The table lists roughly 160,000 clones, approximately 86% of them singletons. Sequencing was carried out using peripheral blood. The receptor comes from a man aged 50-60 years with active or convalescent COVID-19.

The DNA for the CDR3 is TGTGCCAGCAGCTCCCAAGGTCCGGGAACAGATACGCAGTATTTT. Translating it yields CASSSQGPGTDTQYF. The chain has TRBV11-3 and TRBJ2-3, with a weak D call TRBD2 (5 bases). V shed 4 bases and J shed 3 bases, with 14 bases lying between them. CDR1 and CDR2 (germline): SGHNT, YENEEA. This CDR3 is 15 amino acids long.